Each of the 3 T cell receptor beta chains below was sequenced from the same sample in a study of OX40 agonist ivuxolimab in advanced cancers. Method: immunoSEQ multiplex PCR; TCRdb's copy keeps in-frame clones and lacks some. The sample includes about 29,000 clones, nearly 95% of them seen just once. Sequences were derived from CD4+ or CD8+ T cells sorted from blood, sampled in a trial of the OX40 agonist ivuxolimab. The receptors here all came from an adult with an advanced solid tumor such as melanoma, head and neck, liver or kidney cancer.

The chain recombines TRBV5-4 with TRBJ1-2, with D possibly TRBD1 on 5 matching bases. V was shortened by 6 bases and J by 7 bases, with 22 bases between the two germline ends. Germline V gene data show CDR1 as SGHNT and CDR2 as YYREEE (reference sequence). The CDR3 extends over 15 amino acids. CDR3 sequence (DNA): TGTGCCAGCACTGCTTCTCTTGGGGCAGTCTCTGGCTACACCTTC. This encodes CASTASLGAVSGYTF.

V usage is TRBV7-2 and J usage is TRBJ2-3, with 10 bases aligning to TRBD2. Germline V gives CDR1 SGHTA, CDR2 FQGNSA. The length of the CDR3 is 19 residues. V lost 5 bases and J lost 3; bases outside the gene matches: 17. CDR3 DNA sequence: TGTGCCAGCAGCATCCCGGGACTAGCGCCACGGTCAGCGACAGATACGCAGTATTTT. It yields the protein CASSIPGLAPRSATDTQYF.

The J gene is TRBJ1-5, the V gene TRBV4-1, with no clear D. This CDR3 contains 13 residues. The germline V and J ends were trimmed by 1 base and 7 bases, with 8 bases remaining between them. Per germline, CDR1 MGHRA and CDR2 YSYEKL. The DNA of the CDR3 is TGCGCCAGCAGCCAAGTTATGTGGCAGCCCCAGCATTTT. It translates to CASSQVMWQPQHF.